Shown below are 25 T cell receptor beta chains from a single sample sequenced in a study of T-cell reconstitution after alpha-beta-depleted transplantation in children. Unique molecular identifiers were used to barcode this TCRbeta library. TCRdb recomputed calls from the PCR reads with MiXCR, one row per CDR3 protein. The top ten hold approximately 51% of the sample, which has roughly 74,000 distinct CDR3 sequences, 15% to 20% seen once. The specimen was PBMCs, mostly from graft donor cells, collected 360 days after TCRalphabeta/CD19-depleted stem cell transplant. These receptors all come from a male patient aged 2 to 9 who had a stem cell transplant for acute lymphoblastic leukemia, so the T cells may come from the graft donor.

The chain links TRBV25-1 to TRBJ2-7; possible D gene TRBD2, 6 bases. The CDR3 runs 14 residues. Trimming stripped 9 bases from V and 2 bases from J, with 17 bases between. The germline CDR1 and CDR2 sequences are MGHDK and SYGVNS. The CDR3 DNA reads TGTGCCAGTTCAATAGCGGTACCTCCCTACGAGCAGTACTTC. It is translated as CASSIAVPPYEQYF.

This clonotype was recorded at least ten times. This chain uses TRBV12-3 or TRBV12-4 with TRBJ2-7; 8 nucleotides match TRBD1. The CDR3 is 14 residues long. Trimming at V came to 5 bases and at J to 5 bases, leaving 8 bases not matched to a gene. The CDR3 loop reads CASSRTGRSHEQYF. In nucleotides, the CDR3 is TGTGCCAGCAGTCGGACAGGGAGGTCTCACGAGCAGTACTTC.

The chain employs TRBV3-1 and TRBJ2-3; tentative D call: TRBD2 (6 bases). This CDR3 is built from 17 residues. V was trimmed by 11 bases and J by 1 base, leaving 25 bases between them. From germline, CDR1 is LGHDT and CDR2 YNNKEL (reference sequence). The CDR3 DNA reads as TGTGCCTCCTGCCAAGACGAGCCGGGAGCGGGCACAGATACGCAGTATTTT. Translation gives CASCQDEPGAGTDTQYF.

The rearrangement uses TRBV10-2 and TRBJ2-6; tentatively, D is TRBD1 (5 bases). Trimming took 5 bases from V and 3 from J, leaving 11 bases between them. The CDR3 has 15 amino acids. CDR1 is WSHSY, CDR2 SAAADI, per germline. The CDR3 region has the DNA TGCGCCAGCAGTCCCACAGGCTTTGGGGCCAACGTCCTGACTTTC. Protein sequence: CASSPTGFGANVLTF.

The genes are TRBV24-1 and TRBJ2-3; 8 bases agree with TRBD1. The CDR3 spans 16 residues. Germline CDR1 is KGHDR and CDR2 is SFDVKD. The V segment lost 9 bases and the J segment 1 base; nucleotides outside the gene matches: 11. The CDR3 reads CATEARDRGGTDTQYF. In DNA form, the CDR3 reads TGTGCCACCGAGGCCAGAGACAGGGGAGGCACAGATACGCAGTATTTT.

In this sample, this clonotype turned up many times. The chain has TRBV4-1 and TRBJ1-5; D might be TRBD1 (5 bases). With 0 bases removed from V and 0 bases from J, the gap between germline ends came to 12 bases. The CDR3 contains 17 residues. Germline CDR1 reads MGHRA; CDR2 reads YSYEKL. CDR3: CASSQDGGLYSNQPQHF. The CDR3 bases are TGCGCCAGCAGCCAAGACGGGGGACTATATAGCAATCAGCCCCAGCATTTT.

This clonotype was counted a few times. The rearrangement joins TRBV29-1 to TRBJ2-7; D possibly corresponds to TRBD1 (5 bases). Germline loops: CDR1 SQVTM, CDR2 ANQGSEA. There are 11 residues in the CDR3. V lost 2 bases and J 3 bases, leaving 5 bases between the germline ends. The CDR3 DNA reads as TGCAGCGTTGAACAGGGCTACGAGCAGTACTTC. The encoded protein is CSVEQGYEQYF.

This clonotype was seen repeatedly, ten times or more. The CDR3 loop is CAISAEGPGGYTF. In nucleotides, the CDR3 is TGTGCCATCAGTGCCGAGGGACCGGGAGGCTACACCTTC. The chain combines TRBV10-3 with TRBJ1-2, with D tentatively TRBD1 (5 bases). V was cut by 4 bases and J by 8 bases, with 14 bases left in between. CDR1 is ENHRY and CDR2 is SYGVKD in the germline V gene. There are 13 residues in the CDR3.

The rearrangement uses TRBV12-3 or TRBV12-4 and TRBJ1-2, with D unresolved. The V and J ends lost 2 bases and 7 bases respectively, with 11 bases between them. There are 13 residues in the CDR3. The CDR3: CASSLRGTSGYTF. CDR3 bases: TGTGCCAGCAGTTTAAGAGGAACAAGTGGCTACACCTTC.

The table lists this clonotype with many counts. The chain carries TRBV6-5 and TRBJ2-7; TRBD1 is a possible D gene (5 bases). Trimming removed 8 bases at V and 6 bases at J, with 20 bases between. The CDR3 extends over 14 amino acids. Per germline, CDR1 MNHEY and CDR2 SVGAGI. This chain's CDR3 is CASRLGVSYREQYF. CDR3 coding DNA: TGTGCCAGCCGTCTAGGGGTCTCTTATCGCGAGCAGTACTTC.

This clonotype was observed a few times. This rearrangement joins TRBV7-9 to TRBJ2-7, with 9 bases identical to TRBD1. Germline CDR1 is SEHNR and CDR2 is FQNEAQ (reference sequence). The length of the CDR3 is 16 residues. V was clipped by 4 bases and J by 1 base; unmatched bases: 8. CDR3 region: CASSSEAGTGSYEQYF. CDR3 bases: TGTGCCAGCAGCTCCGAGGCGGGGACAGGGTCCTACGAGCAGTACTTC.

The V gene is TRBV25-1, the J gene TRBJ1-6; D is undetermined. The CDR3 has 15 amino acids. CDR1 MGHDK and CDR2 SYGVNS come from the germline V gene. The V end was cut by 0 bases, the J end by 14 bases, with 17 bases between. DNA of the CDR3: TGTGCCAGCAGTGAATATACCGAACAATCAGGCACCCTCCACTTT. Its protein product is CASSEYTEQSGTLHF.

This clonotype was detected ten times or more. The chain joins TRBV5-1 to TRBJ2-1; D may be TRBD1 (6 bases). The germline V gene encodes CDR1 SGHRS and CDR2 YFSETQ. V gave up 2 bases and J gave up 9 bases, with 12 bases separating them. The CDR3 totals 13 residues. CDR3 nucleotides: TGCGCCAGCAGCTTTCTGCAGACAGGTGAGCAGTTCTTC. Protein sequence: CASSFLQTGEQFF.

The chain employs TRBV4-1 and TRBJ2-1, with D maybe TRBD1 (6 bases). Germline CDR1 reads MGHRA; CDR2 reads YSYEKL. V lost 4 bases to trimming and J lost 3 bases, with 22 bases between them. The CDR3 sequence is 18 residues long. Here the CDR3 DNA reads TGCGCCAGCAGCCCCAAGTTGAACAGGGTCGGCATCTACAATGAGCAGTTCTTC. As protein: CASSPKLNRVGIYNEQFF.

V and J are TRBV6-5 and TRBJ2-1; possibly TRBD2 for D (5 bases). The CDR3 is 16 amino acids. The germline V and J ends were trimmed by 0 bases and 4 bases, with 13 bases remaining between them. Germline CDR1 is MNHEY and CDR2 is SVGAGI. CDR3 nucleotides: TGTGCCAGCAGTTACTCGATGCGGGCGGCTTACAATGAGCAGTTCTTC. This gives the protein CASSYSMRAAYNEQFF.

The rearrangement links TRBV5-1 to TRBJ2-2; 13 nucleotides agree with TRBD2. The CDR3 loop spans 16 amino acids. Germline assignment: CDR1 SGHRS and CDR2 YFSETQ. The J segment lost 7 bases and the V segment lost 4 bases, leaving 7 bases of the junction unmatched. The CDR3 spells CASSNGLAGVYGELFF. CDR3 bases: TGCGCCAGCAGCAACGGACTAGCGGGAGTTTACGGGGAGCTGTTTTTT.

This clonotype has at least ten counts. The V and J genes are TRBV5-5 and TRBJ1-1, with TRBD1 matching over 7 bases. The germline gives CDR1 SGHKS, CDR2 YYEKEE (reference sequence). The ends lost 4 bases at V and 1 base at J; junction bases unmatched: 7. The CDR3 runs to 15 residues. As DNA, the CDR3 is TGTGCCAGCAGCCTATTGACAGGGACGAACACTGAAGCTTTCTTT. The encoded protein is CASSLLTGTNTEAFF.

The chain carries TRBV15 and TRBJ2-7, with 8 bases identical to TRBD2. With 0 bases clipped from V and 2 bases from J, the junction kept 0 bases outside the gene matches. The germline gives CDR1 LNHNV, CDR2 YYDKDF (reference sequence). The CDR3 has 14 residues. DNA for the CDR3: TGTGCCACCAGCAGAGACGGGAGGGCCTACGAGCAGTACTTC. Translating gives CATSRDGRAYEQYF.

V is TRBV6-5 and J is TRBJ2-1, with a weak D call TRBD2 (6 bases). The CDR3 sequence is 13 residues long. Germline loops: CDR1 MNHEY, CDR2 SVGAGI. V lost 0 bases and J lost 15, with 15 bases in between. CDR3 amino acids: CASSYSDRDSLFF. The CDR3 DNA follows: TGTGCCAGCAGTTACTCAGACCGGGACTCGCTGTTCTTC.

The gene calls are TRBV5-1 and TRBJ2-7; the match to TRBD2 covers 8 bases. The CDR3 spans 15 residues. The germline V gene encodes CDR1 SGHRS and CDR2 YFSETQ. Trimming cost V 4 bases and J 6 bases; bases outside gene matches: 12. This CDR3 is CASSPEGAGASEQYF. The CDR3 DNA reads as TGCGCCAGCAGCCCCGAGGGAGCGGGAGCATCCGAGCAGTACTTC.

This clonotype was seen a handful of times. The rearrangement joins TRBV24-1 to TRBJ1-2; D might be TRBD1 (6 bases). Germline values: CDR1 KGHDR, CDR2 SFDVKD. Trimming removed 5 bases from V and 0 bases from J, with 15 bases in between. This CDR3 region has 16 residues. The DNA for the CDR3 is TGTGCCACCAGTGCACCGGGCAGGGGAGCTAACTATGGCTACACCTTC. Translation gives CATSAPGRGANYGYTF.

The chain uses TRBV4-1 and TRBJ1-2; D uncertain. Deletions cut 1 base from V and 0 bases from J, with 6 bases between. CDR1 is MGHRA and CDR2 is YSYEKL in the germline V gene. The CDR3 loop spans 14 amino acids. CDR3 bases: TGCGCCAGCAGCCAAGGGCCAGCTAACTATGGCTACACCTTC. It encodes CASSQGPANYGYTF.

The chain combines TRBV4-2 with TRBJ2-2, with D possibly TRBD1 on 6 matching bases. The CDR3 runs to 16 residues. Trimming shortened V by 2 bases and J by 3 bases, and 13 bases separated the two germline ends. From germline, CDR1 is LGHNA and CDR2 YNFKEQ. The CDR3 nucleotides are TGTGCCAGCAGCCAAAACCGGGACACTTACACCGGGGAGCTGTTTTTT. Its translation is CASSQNRDTYTGELFF.

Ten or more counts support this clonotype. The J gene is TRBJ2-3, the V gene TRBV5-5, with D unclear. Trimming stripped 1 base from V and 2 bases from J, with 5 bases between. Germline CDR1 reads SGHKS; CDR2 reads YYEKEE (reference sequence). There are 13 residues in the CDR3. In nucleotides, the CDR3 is TGTGCCAGCAGCTTGCCCTCCACAGATACGCAGTATTTT. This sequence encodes CASSLPSTDTQYF.

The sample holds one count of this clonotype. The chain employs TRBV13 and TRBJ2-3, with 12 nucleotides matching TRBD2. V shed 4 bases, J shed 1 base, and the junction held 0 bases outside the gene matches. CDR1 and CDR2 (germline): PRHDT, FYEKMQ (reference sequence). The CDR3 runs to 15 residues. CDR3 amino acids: CASSSSGRGTDTQYF. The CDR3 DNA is TGTGCCAGCAGCTCTAGCGGGAGGGGCACAGATACGCAGTATTTT.